This TCR beta chain was sequenced during a study of T-cell reconstitution after alpha-beta-depleted transplantation in children. Germline-derived CDR1 and CDR2 are SGHRS and YFSETQ. Germline trimming cut 3 bases from V and 6 bases from J; bases unmatched to any gene: 4. The CDR3 has 14 amino acids. Construction of the TCRbeta library involved unique molecular identifiers. Via MiXCR, TCRdb re-called the PCR reads, giving one row per CDR3 protein. The sample has about 540,000 distinct CDR3 sequences, around 20% seen once. This sequence originates from a human donor who donated a stem cell graft to a child with acute lymphoblastic leukemia. Material: PBMCs from the stem cell graft donor, obtained from the stem cell graft. The chain couples TRBV5-1 to TRBJ1-5, with 9 bases identical to TRBD1. CDR3 nucleotides: TGCGCCAGCAGCTCCGGGACAGGGATTCAGCCCCAGCATTTT. This codes for CASSSGTGIQPQHF. Combining the CDR3 with reference TRBV5-1 and TRBJ1-5 gives the whole variable domain KAGVTQTPRYLIKTRGQQVTLSCSPISGHRSVSWYQQTPGQGLQFLFEYFSETQRNKGNFPGRFSGRQFSNSRSEMNVSTLELGDSALYLCASSSGTGIQPQHFGDGTRLSIL.